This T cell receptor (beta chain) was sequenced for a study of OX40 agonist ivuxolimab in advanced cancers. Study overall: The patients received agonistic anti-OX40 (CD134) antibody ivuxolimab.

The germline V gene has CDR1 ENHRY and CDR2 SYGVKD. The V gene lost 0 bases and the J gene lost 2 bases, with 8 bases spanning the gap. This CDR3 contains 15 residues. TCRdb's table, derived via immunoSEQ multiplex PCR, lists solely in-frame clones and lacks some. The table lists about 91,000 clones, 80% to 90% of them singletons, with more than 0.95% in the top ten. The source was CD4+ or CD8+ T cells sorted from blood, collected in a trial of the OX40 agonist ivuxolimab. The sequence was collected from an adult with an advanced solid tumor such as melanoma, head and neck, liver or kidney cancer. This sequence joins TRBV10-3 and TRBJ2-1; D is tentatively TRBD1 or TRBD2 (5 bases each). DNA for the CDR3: TGTGCCATCAGTGAGTCGAGGGACCCCTACAATGAGCAGTTCTTC. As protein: CAISESRDPYNEQFF.